This T cell receptor beta chain was recovered during a study of cytotoxic CD8 clonotypes in ibrutinib-treated CLL. The wider study: Patients: about 11 relapsed/refractory, roughly 14 treatment-naive, around 17 IGHV unmutated.

As to this clone: The same CDR3 arises from other DNA sequences in this sample as well.

The CDR3 is 14 residues long. The germline CDR1 and CDR2 sequences are SNHLY and FYNNEI. The trim removed 7 bases at V and 2 bases at J, leaving 4 bases unmatched. Target depth was 1 in 200,000 to 1 in 1 million T cells, about 10x per clonotype. The table came from immunoSEQ multiplex PCR; TCRdb's copy has only in-frame clones and leaves some out. The sample contains under 200,000 clones, about 80% of which appear only once. This specimen was PBMCs, taken after 12 months of ibrutinib treatment. This sequence originates from a human donor with chronic lymphocytic leukemia. The chain couples TRBV2 to TRBJ2-2; 7 bases map to TRBD2. The CDR3: CASNQRGNTGELFF. The CDR3 nucleotides read TGTGCCAGCAACCAGCGGGGTAACACCGGGGAGCTGTTTTTT.